A single sample is the source of the 25 T cell receptor beta chains below, sequenced in a study of blood T cells in healthy people across ages. Primed by a sample-barcoded 5' primer and a J-beta primer mix, a second PCR proceeded for about 7 to 12 cycles. TCRdb recomputed calls from the 5' RACE reads with MiXCR, one row per CDR3 protein. Of 1.5 million to 2 million distinct CDR3 sequences detected, about 32% appear once; the ten largest clones hold 11%. Sequences were obtained from blood. The source of these receptors is a woman in her thirties in good health.

This clonotype was seen a handful of times. The chain has TRBV6-1 and TRBJ2-7, with 8 bases aligning to TRBD1. Germline V gene data show CDR1 as MNHNS and CDR2 as SASEGT. V lost 8 bases to trimming and J lost 3 bases; unmatched junction nucleotides: 24. This CDR3 is 19 amino acids long. The CDR3 loop is CASPGPGGFEGPEFYEQYF. The CDR3 coding sequence is TGTGCCAGCCCGGGGCCAGGGGGCTTTGAGGGCCCCGAATTCTACGAGCAGTACTTC.

Details on this clonotype: This clone may be a read error of a much larger clone one base away. The chain carries TRBV29-1 and TRBJ2-7; no clear D. The germline V and J ends were trimmed by 5 bases and 6 bases, with 11 bases remaining between them. This CDR3 has 11 residues. The V gene's germline CDR1 is SQVTM and CDR2 ANQGSEA. CDR3 region: CSVPWSGEQYF. Written as DNA, the CDR3 is TGCAGCGTTCCTTGGTCGGGCGAGCAGTACTTC.

This clonotype was detected only a few times. The CDR3 DNA sequence: TGTGCCAGCAGCGCCACGGCTGGAGGCGAGACCCAGTACTTC. Amino acid sequence: CASSATAGGETQYF. The gene calls are TRBV9 and TRBJ2-5; a weak D match, TRBD2 (5 bases). Trimming removed 3 bases at V and 5 bases at J, with 14 bases between. The germline V gene has CDR1 SGDLS and CDR2 YYNGEE. The CDR3 contains 14 residues.

This chain joins TRBV5-4 and TRBJ2-1; 13 bases are shared with TRBD2. Germline V gene sequence: CDR1 SGHNT, CDR2 YYREEE (reference sequence). The CDR3 runs to 16 residues. V lost 1 base and J lost 8; bases outside the gene matches: 6. The CDR3 nucleotides are TGTGCCAGCAGCTTGTGGGGACTAGCGGGGCTGGATGAGCAGTTCTTC. It encodes CASSLWGLAGLDEQFF.

This clonotype was counted only a few times. The chain carries TRBV7-9 and TRBJ1-4; perhaps TRBD1 as D (6 bases). V lost 3 bases, J lost 5 bases, and 13 bases lay in between. The CDR3 has 15 amino acids. Germline-derived CDR1 and CDR2 are SEHNR and FQNEAQ (reference sequence). This chain's CDR3 is CASSLAGVVNEKLFF. DNA for the CDR3: TGTGCCAGCAGCTTGGCAGGGGTGGTAAATGAAAAACTGTTTTTT.

There are a few counts of this clonotype. The chain couples TRBV9 to TRBJ2-3, with D hard to call. CDR3 size: 15 residues. Germline lookup yields CDR1 SGDLS and CDR2 YYNGEE. V lost 4 bases and J lost 1, with 13 bases in between. Here the CDR3 reads CASSPFLKGTDTQYF. In DNA, the CDR3 is TGTGCCAGCAGCCCCTTTTTGAAGGGCACAGATACGCAGTATTTT.

Only a few counts were recorded for this clonotype. V usage is TRBV4-2 and J usage is TRBJ1-1; D not certain. With 1 base removed from V and 2 bases from J, the gap between germline ends came to 5 bases. The germline CDR1 and CDR2 sequences are LGHNA and YNFKEQ. CDR3 length equals 13 residues. The CDR3 region is CASSQGYNTEAFF. Here the CDR3 DNA reads TGTGCCAGCAGCCAAGGGTATAACACTGAAGCTTTCTTT.

The gene calls are TRBV5-1 and TRBJ1-1, with D hard to call. V dropped 5 bases and J dropped 0 bases, with 8 bases sitting between them. Germline loops: CDR1 SGHRS, CDR2 YFSETQ. The CDR3 length is 13 residues. The CDR3 sequence: CASRQRVNTEAFF. The CDR3 nucleotides read TGCGCCAGCAGGCAAAGAGTGAACACTGAAGCTTTCTTT.

This clonotype occurred many times. The chain joins TRBV29-1 to TRBJ2-5, with TRBD2 identical over 7 bases. Germline CDR1 and CDR2: SQVTM and ANQGSEA. Trimming took 2 bases from V and 9 from J; bases not matched to a gene: 12. CDR3 length: 14 residues. CDR3 amino acids: CSVESLAVTGAQYF. CDR3 DNA sequence: TGCAGCGTTGAATCTCTAGCGGTAACGGGGGCCCAGTACTTC.

This clonotype has a handful of counts. One end of the junction does not line up with germline, which may come from a read error. V is TRBV19 and J is TRBJ2-3; tentative D call: TRBD2 (6 bases). This CDR3 spans 17 amino acids. The germline V gene encodes CDR1 LNHDA and CDR2 SQIVND (reference sequence). The CDR3 loop is CASPPAWFAGTTDTQYF. CDR3 nucleotide sequence: TGCGCCAGCCCCCCCGCCTGGTTTGCGGGGACCACAGATACGCAGTATTTT. Combining the CDR3 with reference TRBV19 and TRBJ2-3 gives the whole variable domain DGGITQSPKYLFRKEGQNVTLSCEQNLNHDAMYWYRQDPGQGLRLIYYSQIVNDFQKGDIAEGYSVSREKKESFPLTVTSAQKNPTAFYLCASPPAWFAGTTDTQYFGPGTRLTVL.

In its sample, this clonotype was seen many times. The rearrangement links TRBV29-1 to TRBJ2-3; D is possibly TRBD2 (6 bases). Germline-derived CDR1 and CDR2 are SQVTM and ANQGSEA. The CDR3 sequence is 14 residues long. CDR3 DNA sequence: TGCACAGGAGATAGCGGAGGGAGCACAGATACGCAGTATTTT. This gives the protein CTGDSGGSTDTQYF.

This chain uses TRBV24-1 with TRBJ2-3; 8 positions match TRBD1. CDR3 length equals 17 residues. Germline V gene sequence: CDR1 KGHDR, CDR2 SFDVKD. The junction had 9 bases not matched to a gene; V was cut back by 4 bases and J by 1 base. The CDR3 protein is CATSESDRVRGTDTQYF. The CDR3 DNA reads TGTGCCACCAGTGAATCGGACAGGGTAAGGGGCACAGATACGCAGTATTTT.

V usage is TRBV3-1 and J usage is TRBJ1-2; D perhaps matches TRBD1 (6 bases). The germline V gene encodes CDR1 LGHDT and CDR2 YNNKEL (reference sequence). The CDR3 length is 15 residues. Trimming removed 1 base at V and 8 bases at J, with 17 bases between. The CDR3 loop is CASSQGLGAMGGYTF. The CDR3 region has the DNA TGTGCCAGCAGCCAAGGACTGGGGGCGATGGGAGGCTACACCTTC.

This clonotype was seen only a few times. The gene calls are TRBV20-1 and TRBJ1-1; D perhaps matches TRBD1 (5 bases). Trimming left V 0 bases short and J 10 bases short, with 6 bases between. Per the germline V gene, CDR1 is DFQATT and CDR2 is SNEGSKA (reference sequence). The CDR3 loop spans 10 amino acids. DNA for the CDR3: TGCAGTGCTAGAGAGGGGGGAGCTTTCTTT. It is translated as CSAREGGAFF.

The chain recombines TRBV5-5 with TRBJ2-1, with 10 bases aligning to TRBD2. Germline V gives CDR1 SGHKS, CDR2 YYEKEE (reference sequence). With 2 bases clipped from V and 9 bases from J, the junction kept 11 bases outside the gene matches. This CDR3 comprises 16 residues. Written as DNA, the CDR3 is TGTGCCAGCAGCTTAGCGGGAGGGCCCCCGGCAAGTGAGCAGTTCTTC. Protein: CASSLAGGPPASEQFF.

This clonotype has more than one count but fewer than ten. The gene calls are TRBV20-1 and TRBJ2-7; D perhaps matches TRBD1 (5 bases). The V gene lost 5 bases and the J gene lost 2 bases, with 19 bases spanning the gap. CDR1 and CDR2 from the germline V gene are DFQATT and SNEGSKA (reference sequence). CDR3 size: 15 residues. CDR3 region: CSACLTGKHPYEQYF. The CDR3 nucleotides read TGCAGTGCTTGCCTTACAGGAAAGCATCCCTACGAGCAGTACTTC.

A few counts support this clonotype. The junction differs from germline at one of its ends, possibly a read error. The V gene is TRBV12-3 or TRBV12-4, the J gene TRBJ2-7; D may be TRBD1 (6 bases). The DNA end lines up better with TRBJ2-5; the J call may be wrong. This CDR3 contains 12 residues. The CDR3 protein is CASRDTEKTQYF. The CDR3 region has the DNA TGCGCCAGCCGGGACACGGAAAAGACCCAGTACTTC.

This clonotype occurred a few times. J is TRBJ2-6 and V is TRBV9; D is unresolved. The V gene lost 0 bases and the J gene lost 4 bases, with 5 bases spanning the gap. The CDR3 covers 14 residues. Germline V lookup: CDR1 SGDLS, CDR2 YYNGEE. The CDR3: CASSVELGANVLTF. In DNA form, the CDR3 reads TGTGCCAGCAGCGTAGAATTAGGGGCCAACGTCCTGACTTTC.

The V and J genes are TRBV5-1 and TRBJ2-7, with 10 nucleotides matching TRBD1. The V gene's germline CDR1 is SGHRS and CDR2 YFSETQ. The CDR3 length is 17 residues. J gave up 0 bases and V 3 bases, and 9 bases lay outside the gene matches. This CDR3 reads CASSSGQGKRSSYEQYF. CDR3 DNA sequence: TGCGCCAGCAGCTCGGGACAGGGGAAAAGGAGCTCCTACGAGCAGTACTTC.

This clonotype has ten or more counts. The chain is built from TRBV4-1 and TRBJ2-7, with TRBD2 matching 8 bases. This CDR3 has 16 amino acids. Germline trimming cut 4 bases from V and 6 bases from J; bases unmatched to any gene: 14. Germline V gene sequence: CDR1 MGHRA, CDR2 YSYEKL. In DNA, the CDR3 is TGCGCCAGCAGCCCCGGCGAGCGGGAGCTCCTTTCCGAGCAGTACTTC. This gives the protein CASSPGERELLSEQYF.

Only a few counts were recorded for this clonotype. This chain joins TRBV6-6 and TRBJ1-1, with unresolved D. CDR1 is MNHNY, CDR2 SVGAGI, per germline (reference sequence). Trimming took off 6 bases at V and 4 bases at J, with 15 bases between the two ends. This CDR3 comprises 14 residues. The CDR3 DNA reads as TGTGCCAGCAGGTCTCGGACGGAGCGCACTGAAGCTTTCTTT. This encodes CASRSRTERTEAFF.

The J gene is TRBJ2-1, the V gene TRBV20-1, with 7 bases matching TRBD1. This CDR3 comprises 13 residues. Per germline, CDR1 DFQATT and CDR2 SNEGSKA (reference sequence). After removal of 5 bases from V and 3 bases from J, the junction contained 4 bases not matched to a gene. The CDR3 nucleotides read TGCAGTGCTGGGGACAGATACTACAATGAGCAGTTCTTC. Its protein product is CSAGDRYYNEQFF.

The rearrangement links TRBV20-1 to TRBJ1-1; D may be TRBD1 (6 bases). V lost 1 base, J lost 10 bases, and 13 bases lay in between. There are 12 residues in the CDR3. Germline V gene lookup returns CDR1 DFQATT and CDR2 SNEGSKA (reference sequence). The DNA of the CDR3 is TGCAGTGCTAGAGGGCAGGAAGGGGGAGCTTTCTTT. Its translation is CSARGQEGGAFF.

This chain's CDR3 is CASSQSPSLNEQFF. The CDR3 DNA reads TGTGCCAGCAGCCAAAGTCCTAGCCTCAATGAGCAGTTCTTC. V and J are TRBV3-1 and TRBJ2-1, with D maybe TRBD2 (5 bases). This CDR3 is built from 14 residues. The germline V and J ends were trimmed by 2 bases and 6 bases, with 11 bases remaining between them. The germline CDR1 and CDR2 sequences are LGHDT and YNNKEL (reference sequence).

V is TRBV20-1 and J is TRBJ2-7; no clear D gene. The CDR3 contains 13 residues. Trimming pared 6 bases from V and 7 bases from J, leaving 19 bases between. The germline gives CDR1 DFQATT, CDR2 SNEGSKA (reference sequence). The CDR3 protein is CSATRNSLGEQYF. As DNA, the CDR3 is TGCAGTGCCACCCGGAACAGCCTGGGGGAGCAGTACTTC.